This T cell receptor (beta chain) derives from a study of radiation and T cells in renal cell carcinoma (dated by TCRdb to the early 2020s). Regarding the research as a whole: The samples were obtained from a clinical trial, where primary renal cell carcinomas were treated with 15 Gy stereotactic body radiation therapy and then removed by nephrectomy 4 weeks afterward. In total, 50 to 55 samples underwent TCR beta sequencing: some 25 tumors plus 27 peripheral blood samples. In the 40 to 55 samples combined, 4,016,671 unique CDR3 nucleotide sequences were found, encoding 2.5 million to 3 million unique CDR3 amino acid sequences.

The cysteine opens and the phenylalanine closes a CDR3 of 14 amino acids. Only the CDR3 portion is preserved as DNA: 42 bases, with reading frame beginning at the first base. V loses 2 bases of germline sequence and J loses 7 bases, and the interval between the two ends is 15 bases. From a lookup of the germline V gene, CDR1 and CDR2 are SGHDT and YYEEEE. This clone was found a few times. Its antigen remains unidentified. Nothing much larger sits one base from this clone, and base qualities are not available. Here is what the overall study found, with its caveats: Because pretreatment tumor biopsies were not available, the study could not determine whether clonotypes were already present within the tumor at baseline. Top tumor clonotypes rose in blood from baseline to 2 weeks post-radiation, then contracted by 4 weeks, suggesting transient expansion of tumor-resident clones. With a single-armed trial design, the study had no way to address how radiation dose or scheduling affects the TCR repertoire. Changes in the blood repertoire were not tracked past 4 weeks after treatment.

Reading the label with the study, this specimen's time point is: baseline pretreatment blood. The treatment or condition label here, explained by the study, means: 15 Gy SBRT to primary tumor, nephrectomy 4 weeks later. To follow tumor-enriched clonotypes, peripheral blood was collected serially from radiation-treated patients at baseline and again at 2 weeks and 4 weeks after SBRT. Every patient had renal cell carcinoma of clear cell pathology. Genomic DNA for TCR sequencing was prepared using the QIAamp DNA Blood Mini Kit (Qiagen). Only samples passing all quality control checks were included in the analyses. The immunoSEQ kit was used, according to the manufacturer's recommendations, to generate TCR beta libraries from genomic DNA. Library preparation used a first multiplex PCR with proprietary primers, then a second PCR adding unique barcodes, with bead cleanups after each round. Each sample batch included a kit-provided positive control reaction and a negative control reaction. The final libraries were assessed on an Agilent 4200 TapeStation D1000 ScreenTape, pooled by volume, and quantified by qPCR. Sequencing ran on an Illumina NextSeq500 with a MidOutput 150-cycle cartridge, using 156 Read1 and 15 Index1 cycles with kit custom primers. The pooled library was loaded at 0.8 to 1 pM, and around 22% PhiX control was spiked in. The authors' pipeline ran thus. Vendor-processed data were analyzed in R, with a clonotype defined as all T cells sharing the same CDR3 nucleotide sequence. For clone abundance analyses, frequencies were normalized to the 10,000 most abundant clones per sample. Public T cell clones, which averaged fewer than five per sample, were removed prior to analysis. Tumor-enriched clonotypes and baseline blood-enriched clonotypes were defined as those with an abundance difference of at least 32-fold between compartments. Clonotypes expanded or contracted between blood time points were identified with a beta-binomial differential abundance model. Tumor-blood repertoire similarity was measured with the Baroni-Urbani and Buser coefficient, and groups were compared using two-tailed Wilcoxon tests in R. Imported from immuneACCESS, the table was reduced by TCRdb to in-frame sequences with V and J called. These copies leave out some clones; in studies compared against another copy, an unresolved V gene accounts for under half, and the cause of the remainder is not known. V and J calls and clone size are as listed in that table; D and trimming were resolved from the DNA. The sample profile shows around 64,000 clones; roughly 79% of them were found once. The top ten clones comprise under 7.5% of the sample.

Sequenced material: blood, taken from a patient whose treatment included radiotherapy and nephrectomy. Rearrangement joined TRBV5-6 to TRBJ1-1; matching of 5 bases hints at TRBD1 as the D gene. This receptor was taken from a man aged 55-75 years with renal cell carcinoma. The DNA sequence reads TGTGCCAGCAGCTTAAGTTTTGGGGACGGTGAAGCTTTCTTT. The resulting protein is CASSLSFGDGEAFF.